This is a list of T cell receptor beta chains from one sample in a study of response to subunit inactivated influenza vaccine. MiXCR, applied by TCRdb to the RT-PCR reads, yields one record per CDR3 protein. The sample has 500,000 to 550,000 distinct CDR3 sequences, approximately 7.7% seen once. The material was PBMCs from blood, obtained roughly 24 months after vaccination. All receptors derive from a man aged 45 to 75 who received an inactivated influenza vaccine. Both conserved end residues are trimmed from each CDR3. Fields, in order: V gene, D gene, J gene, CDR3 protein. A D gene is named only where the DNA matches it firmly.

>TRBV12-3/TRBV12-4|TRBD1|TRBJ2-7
ASTTGTGVNEQY
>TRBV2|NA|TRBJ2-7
ASSRDALSSYEQY
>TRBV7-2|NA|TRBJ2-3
ASSLDGTLGQY
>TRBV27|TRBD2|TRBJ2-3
ASSLSGSGTTDTQY
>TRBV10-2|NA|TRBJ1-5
ASSEGLGLGRGLLRSH
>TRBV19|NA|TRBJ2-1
ASSITGYSYNEQF
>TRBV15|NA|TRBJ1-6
ATSRVQGQTTYNSPLH
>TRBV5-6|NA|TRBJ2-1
ASSWGLAYNEQF
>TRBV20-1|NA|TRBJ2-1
SAFRRDGSYNEQF
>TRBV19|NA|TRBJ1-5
ASSIVAAENQPQH
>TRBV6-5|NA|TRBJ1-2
ASSYSAGIYGYT
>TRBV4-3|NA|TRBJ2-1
ASSQEPNTYNEQF
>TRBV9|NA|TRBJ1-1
ASSVDDPNTEAF
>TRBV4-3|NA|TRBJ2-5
ASSQDLTAQETQY
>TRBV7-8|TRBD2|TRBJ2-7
ASSLATSGESYEQY
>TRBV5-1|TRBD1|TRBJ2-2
ASRADRVYTGELF
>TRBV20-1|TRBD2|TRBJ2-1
SASGGAVYNEQF
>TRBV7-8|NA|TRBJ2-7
ASSLTASYEQY
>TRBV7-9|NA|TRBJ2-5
ASSLGSSMPETQY
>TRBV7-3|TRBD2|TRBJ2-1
ASSLTGTSGDEQF
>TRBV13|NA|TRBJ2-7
ASSWTVSYEQY
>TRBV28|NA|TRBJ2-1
ASSLYASRQDEQF
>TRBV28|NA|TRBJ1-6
ASTPPANSPLH
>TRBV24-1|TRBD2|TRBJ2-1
ATARIAGGLLEQF
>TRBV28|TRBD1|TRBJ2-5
ASRTGGKETQY
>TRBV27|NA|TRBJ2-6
ASGWGRRPGANVLT
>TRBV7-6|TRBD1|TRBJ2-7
ASSLVEGADPYEQY
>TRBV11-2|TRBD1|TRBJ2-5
ASSRGQIKETQY
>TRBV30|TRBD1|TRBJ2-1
AWSGGGLYNEQF
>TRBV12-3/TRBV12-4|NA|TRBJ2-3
ASSLDSAGTDTQY
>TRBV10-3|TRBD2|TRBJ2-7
AISEGLAEHEQY
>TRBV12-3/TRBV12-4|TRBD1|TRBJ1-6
ASSSTGVRSPLH
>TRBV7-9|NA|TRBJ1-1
ASSLDSRYTEAF
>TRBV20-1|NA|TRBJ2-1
SPLDNEQF
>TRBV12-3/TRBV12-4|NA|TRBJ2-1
ASSLEALEQF
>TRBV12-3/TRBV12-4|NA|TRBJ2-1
ASSLASRVDEQF
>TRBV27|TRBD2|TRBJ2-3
ASSLGISGTTDTQY
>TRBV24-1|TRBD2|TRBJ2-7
ATSAAGAYEQY
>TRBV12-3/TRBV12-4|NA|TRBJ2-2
ASGKSTGELF
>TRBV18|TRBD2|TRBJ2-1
ASSAGGSLSEQF
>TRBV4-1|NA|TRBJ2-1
ASSQAIGGSYNEQF
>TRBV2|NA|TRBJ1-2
ASALGAGYGYT
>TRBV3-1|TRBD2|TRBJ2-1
ASSVYGTILNEQF
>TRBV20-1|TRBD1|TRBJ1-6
SAAGTGGYSPLH
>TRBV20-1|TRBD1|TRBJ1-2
SASDVLDRKSNYGYT
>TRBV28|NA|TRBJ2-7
ASSTQGDGPYEQY
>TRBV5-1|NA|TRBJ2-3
ASSLFRTDTQY
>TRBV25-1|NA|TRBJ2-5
ASSESEETQY
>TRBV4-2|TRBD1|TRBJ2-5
ASSRTGAPSETQY
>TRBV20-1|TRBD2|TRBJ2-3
SARSGTSTDTQY
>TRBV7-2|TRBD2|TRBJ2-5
ASSRTSGGALQETQY
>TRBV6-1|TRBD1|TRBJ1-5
ASRTLTGDPNQPQH
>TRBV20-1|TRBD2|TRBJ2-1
SARGTSGGNEQF